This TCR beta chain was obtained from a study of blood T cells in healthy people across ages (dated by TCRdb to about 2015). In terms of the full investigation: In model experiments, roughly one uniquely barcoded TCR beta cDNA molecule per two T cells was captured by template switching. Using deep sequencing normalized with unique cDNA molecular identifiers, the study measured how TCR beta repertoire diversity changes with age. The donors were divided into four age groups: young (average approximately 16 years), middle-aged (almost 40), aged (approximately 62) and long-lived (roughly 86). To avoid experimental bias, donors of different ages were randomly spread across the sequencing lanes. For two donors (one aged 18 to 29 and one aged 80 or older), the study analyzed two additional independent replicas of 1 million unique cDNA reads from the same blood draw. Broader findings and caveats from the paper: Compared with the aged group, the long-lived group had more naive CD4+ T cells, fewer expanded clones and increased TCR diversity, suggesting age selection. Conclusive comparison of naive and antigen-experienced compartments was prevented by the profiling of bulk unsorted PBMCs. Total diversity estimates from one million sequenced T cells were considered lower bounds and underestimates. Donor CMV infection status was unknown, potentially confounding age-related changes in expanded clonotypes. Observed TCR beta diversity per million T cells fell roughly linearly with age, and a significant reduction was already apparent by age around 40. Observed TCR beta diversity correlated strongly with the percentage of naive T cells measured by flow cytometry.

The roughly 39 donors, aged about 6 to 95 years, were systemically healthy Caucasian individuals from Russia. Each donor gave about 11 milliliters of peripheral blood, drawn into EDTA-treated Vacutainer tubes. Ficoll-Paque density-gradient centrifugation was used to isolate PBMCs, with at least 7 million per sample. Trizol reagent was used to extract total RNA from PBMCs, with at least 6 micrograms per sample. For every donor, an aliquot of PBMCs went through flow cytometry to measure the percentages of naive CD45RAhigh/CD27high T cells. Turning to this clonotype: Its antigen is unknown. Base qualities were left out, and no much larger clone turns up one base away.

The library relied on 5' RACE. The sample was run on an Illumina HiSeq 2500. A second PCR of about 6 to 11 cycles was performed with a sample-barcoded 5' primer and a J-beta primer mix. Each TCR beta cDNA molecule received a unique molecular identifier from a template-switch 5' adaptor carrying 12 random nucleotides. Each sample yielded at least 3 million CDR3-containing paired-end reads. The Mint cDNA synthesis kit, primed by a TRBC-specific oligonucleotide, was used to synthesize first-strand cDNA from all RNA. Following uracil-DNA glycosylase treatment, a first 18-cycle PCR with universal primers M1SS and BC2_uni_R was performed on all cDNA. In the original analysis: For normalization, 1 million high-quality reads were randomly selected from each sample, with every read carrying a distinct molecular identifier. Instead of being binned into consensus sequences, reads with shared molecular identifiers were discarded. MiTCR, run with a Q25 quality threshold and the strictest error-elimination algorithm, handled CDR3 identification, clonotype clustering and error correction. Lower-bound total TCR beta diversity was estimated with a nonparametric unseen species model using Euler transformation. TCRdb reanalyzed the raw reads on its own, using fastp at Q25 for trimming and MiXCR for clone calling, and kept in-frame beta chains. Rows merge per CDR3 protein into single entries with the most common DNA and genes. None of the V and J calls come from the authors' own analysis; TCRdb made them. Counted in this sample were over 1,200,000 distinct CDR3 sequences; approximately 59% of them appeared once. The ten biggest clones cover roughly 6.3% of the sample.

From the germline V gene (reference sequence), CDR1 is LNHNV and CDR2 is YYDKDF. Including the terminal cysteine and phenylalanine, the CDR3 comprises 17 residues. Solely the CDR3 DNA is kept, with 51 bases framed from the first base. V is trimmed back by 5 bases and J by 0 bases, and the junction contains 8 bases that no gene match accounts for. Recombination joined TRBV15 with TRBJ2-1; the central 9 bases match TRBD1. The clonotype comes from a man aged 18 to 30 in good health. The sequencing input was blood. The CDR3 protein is CATSGFGTGSSYNEQFF. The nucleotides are TGTGCCACCAGCGGCTTCGGGACAGGGAGCTCCTACAATGAGCAGTTCTTC.